This TCR beta chain was sequenced during a study of blood T cells in healthy people across ages. The study drew donors from healthy Caucasian individuals in Russia aged roughly 6 to 90. Turning to this clonotype: Its antigen is not known.

The use of a sample-barcoded 5' primer and a J-beta primer mix characterized a second PCR of 7 to 11 cycles. A single record per CDR3 protein comes from TCRdb applying MiXCR to the 5' RACE reads. The sample yields under 800,000 distinct CDR3 sequences, 20% to 25% seen once. V lost 6 bases to trimming and J lost 2 bases; unmatched junction nucleotides: 4. The CDR3 is 15 amino acids. General study points: Donors of long life had a larger count of naive CD4+ cells and greater diversity than aged donors. Possibly, changes in expanded clonotypes were confounded because donor CMV status was unknown.

The rearrangement uses TRBV12-3 or TRBV12-4 and TRBJ2-1, with TRBD2 matching over 10 bases. Sequenced sample: blood. The TCR comes from a man aged 65 to 85 in good health. The CDR3 sequence: CASRILAGAYNEQFF. For the CDR3, the DNA is TGTGCCAGCAGAATCCTAGCGGGGGCCTACAATGAGCAGTTCTTC.